Detailed here is one TCR beta chain. The antigen is unknown. The data belong to a study of T cell responses to AZD1222 COVID-19 vaccine. The method was immunoSEQ multiplex PCR; TCRdb's version includes in-frame clones alone and lacks a portion of them. The profile shows 190,000 or so clones, approximately 95% of them singletons. Findings of the study overall: White British people made up most donors, females outnumbered males, and clonal diversity was possibly underestimated. Nearly half of spike-specific TCRs reportedly target variant regions that are unmutated in the B.1.351 and B.1.1.7 variants. Baseline seropositives among AZD1222 recipients totaled only five to seven. After the peak T cell response, and only then, were repertoires sampled.

This CDR3 is built from 20 residues. The V and J ends lost 1 base and 0 bases, in that order; junction bases with no gene match: 10. Germline V gene data show CDR1 as LNHDA and CDR2 as SQIVND (reference sequence). Sequenced material: peripheral blood, taken 28 days after the second AZD1222 dose. The source of this sequence is an adult who received the AZD1222 COVID-19 vaccine. The chain has TRBV19 and TRBJ1-5, with TRBD1 identical over 12 bases. This chain's CDR3 is CASSIVTGTGGPYSNQPQHF. The CDR3 DNA reads TGTGCCAGTAGTATAGTAACGGGGACAGGGGGCCCTTATAGCAATCAGCCCCAGCATTTT.